This paragraph covers one TCR beta chain sequence. Its antigen is not identified. This entry comes from a study of T cell responses to AZD1222 COVID-19 vaccine. The ends lost 6 bases at V and 2 bases at J; junction bases unmatched: 7. This CDR3 is 14 amino acids long. CDR1 LNHDA and CDR2 SQIVND come from the germline V gene (reference sequence). Measured with immunoSEQ multiplex PCR; TCRdb has only the in-frame clones, and not every one. Of 150,000 to 250,000 clones listed, approximately 94% are singletons. General study results and limits: Dominant CD4 TCR responses targeted spike regions 160-218 and 743-854.

The chain has TRBV19 and TRBJ2-7, with 7 bases fitting TRBD1. Material: peripheral blood, obtained 28 days after the second AZD1222 dose. This TCR was recovered from an adult who received the AZD1222 COVID-19 vaccine. CDR3 loop: CASRTTGTAYEQYF. The CDR3 DNA follows: TGTGCCAGTAGGACGACAGGGACGGCCTACGAGCAGTACTTC.